Each of the 30 T cell receptor beta chains below was sequenced from the same sample in a study of graft-versus-host responses after intestinal transplantation. Sequenced by immunoSEQ multiplex PCR; TCRdb stores in-frame clones only, minus some. This table holds fewer than 25,000 clones, approximately 40% found once. The sample was alloreactive CD4+ T cells from a mixed lymphocyte reaction culture, taken before intestinal transplant. Subset meaning: CFSE-low proliferating T cells sorted from roughly 6-day pre-transplant mixed lymphocyte reaction (GvH or HvG direction). The source of these receptors is a human patient who received an intestinal transplant.

This clone has only a few counts. This chain joins TRBV6-1 and TRBJ1-6; D is ambiguous. This CDR3 spans 14 amino acids. Per the germline V gene, CDR1 is MNHNS and CDR2 is SASEGT. Trimming took off 2 bases at V and 4 bases at J, with 6 bases between the two ends. The DNA of the CDR3 is TGTGCCAGCAGTGAACAGAATTATAATTCACCCCTCCACTTT. It specifies CASSEQNYNSPLHF.

The rearrangement joins TRBV28 to TRBJ1-5, with no clear D. This CDR3 comprises 12 residues. Germline V gene data show CDR1 as MDHEN and CDR2 as SYDVKM. V lost 6 bases and J lost 1, with 4 bases in between. The CDR3, as DNA: TGTGCCAGCAGCCAAAGCAATCAGCCCCAGCATTTT. It yields the protein CASSQSNQPQHF. The full variable domain, rest sourced from reference TRBV28 and TRBJ1-5, is DVKVTQSSRYLVKRTGEKVFLECVQDMDHENMFWYRQDPGLGLRLIYFSYDVKMKEKGDIPEGYSVSREKKERFSLILESASTNQTSMYLCASSQSNQPQHFGDGTRLSIL.

The chain employs TRBV4-2 and TRBJ2-3; 9 bases map to TRBD1. This CDR3 contains 17 residues. Trimming took 0 bases from V and 3 from J; bases not matched to a gene: 7. Germline CDR1 LGHNA, CDR2 YNFKEQ. CDR3 sequence reads: CASSQDPRQGGTDTQYF. The CDR3 DNA reads TGTGCCAGCAGCCAAGATCCTAGACAGGGGGGTACAGATACGCAGTATTTT.

This chain joins TRBV7-8 and TRBJ1-2; TRBD1 might be the D (6 bases). Trimming pared 5 bases from V and 3 bases from J, leaving 13 bases between. This CDR3 region has 14 residues. The V gene's germline CDR1 is SGHVS and CDR2 FQNEAQ. Written as DNA, the CDR3 is TGTGCCAGCAGCCTCGAACAGGGTTACTATGGCTACACCTTC. Translation: CASSLEQGYYGYTF.

This clone has only a few counts. This chain connects TRBV6-5 to TRBJ2-7; 7 bases are a match to TRBD2. The CDR3 has 16 amino acids. In germline, CDR1 is MNHEY, CDR2 SVGAGI. V trimming: 0 bases; J trimming: 2 bases; junction bases outside the gene matches: 7. In nucleotides, the CDR3 is TGTGCCAGCAGTTACTCGACGGTCCGGGGGGCCTACGAGCAGTACTTC. This translates into CASSYSTVRGAYEQYF.

This clone was observed a handful of times. The chain carries TRBV6-5 and TRBJ2-1; TRBD1 is a possible D gene (6 bases). Trimming cost V 5 bases and J 4 bases, with 12 bases left between them. The CDR3 is made up of 14 amino acids. Germline assignment: CDR1 MNHEY and CDR2 SVGAGI. The CDR3 sequence is CASSEDRLYNEQFF. For the CDR3, the DNA is TGTGCCAGCAGTGAAGACAGGCTTTACAATGAGCAGTTCTTC.

The rearrangement uses TRBV5-1 and TRBJ2-4; 12 nucleotides match TRBD1. The CDR3 sequence is 18 residues long. The germline gives CDR1 SGHRS, CDR2 YFSETQ. The J segment lost 1 base and the V segment lost 1 base, leaving 6 bases of the junction unmatched. DNA of the CDR3: TGCGCCAGCAGCTTGAGGTTGGGGACAGGGGGCGCCAAAAACATTCAGTACTTC. Translated, it gives CASSLRLGTGGAKNIQYF.

This rearrangement joins TRBV5-1 to TRBJ2-7; 8 nucleotides agree with TRBD1. The CDR3 consists of 14 residues. Germline CDR1 reads SGHRS; CDR2 reads YFSETQ. V lost 0 bases, J lost 6 bases, and 5 bases stayed unmatched. The CDR3 loop reads CASSLGRGRIEQYF. The CDR3 coding sequence is TGCGCCAGCAGCTTGGGCAGGGGGCGTATCGAGCAGTACTTC.

The chain joins TRBV2 to TRBJ2-1, with TRBD2 identical over 8 bases. This CDR3 is 14 amino acids long. The germline CDR1 and CDR2 sequences are SNHLY and FYNNEI. Trimming at V came to 7 bases and at J to 5 bases, leaving 7 bases not matched to a gene. The CDR3 here is CASTWREADNEQFF. Written as DNA, the CDR3 is TGTGCCAGCACATGGCGGGAGGCCGACAATGAGCAGTTCTTC.

This clone was detected only once. The CDR3 nucleotides are TGCGCCAGCAGCCCGGGGATCATTTCTGGAAACACCATATATTTT. Its translation is CASSPGIISGNTIYF. The rearrangement links TRBV4-1 to TRBJ1-3; D remains ambiguous. In germline, CDR1 is MGHRA, CDR2 YSYEKL. The V and J ends lost 4 bases and 1 base respectively, with 11 bases between them. The CDR3 has 15 residues.

This clone was observed a handful of times. J is TRBJ1-1 and V is TRBV7-3, with 9 positions matching TRBD1. Per germline, CDR1 SGHTA and CDR2 FQGTGA. This CDR3 spans 14 amino acids. The junction had 0 bases not matched to a gene; V was cut back by 3 bases and J by 1 base. The CDR3 sequence: CASSLTGGNTEAFF. CDR3 bases: TGTGCCAGCAGCTTGACAGGGGGGAACACTGAAGCTTTCTTT.

The chain couples TRBV7-2 to TRBJ1-2; a possible D gene is TRBD1 (5 bases). CDR1 and CDR2 (germline): SGHTA, FQGNSA. The CDR3 extends over 14 amino acids. The V end lost 5 bases, the J end lost 3 bases, and 13 bases lay between the germline ends. In DNA, the CDR3 is TGTGCCAGCAGCCTATGGGGGGGGGACTATGGCTACACCTTC. This encodes CASSLWGGDYGYTF.

This clone was detected only a few times. The chain employs TRBV7-9 and TRBJ1-5, with D possibly matching TRBD1 (6 bases). The CDR3 spans 17 residues. Germline assignment: CDR1 SEHNR and CDR2 FQNEAQ (reference sequence). Trimming removed 1 base from V and 3 bases from J, with 16 bases in between. The CDR3, as DNA: TGTGCCAGCAGCTTAGACCGAACGGGACAAAACAATCAGCCCCAGCATTTT. It specifies CASSLDRTGQNNQPQHF.

The J gene is TRBJ1-4, the V gene TRBV9, with D perhaps matching TRBD1 (5 bases). From germline, CDR1 is SGDLS and CDR2 YYNGEE. CDR3 length: 16 residues. The V gene lost 0 bases and the J gene lost 5 bases, with 14 bases spanning the gap. The CDR3 sequence: CASSVGLARANEKLFF. Here the CDR3 DNA reads TGTGCCAGCAGCGTAGGGCTGGCCAGGGCAAATGAAAAACTGTTTTTT.

This clone turned up a few times. The chain has TRBV18 and TRBJ2-4; 7 nucleotides agree with TRBD1. CDR3 size: 15 residues. Germline trimming cut 5 bases from V and 4 bases from J; bases unmatched to any gene: 8. Looked up from germline, CDR1 is KGHSH and CDR2 is LQKENI. CDR3 coding DNA: TGTGCCAGCTCAAACCCCGGACAGGCAAAAAACATTCAGTACTTC. Translating it yields CASSNPGQAKNIQYF.

The rearrangement links TRBV7-9 to TRBJ1-1, with TRBD1 identical over 10 bases. Trimming cost V 5 bases and J 3 bases; bases outside gene matches: 6. The V gene's germline CDR1 is SEHNR and CDR2 FQNEAQ (reference sequence). The CDR3 sequence is 15 residues long. CDR3 loop: CASSPRDRGHTEAFF. CDR3 sequence (DNA): TGTGCCAGCAGCCCCCGGGACAGGGGACACACTGAAGCTTTCTTT.

V and J are TRBV30 and TRBJ2-5; D might be TRBD2 (5 bases). Trimming removed 4 bases at V and 4 bases at J, with 19 bases between. The CDR3 has 15 amino acids. Germline CDR1 and CDR2: GTSNPN and SVGIG (reference sequence). CDR3 sequence: CAWILTGRLSETQYF. Here the CDR3 DNA reads TGTGCCTGGATTCTGACTGGGAGATTGTCAGAGACCCAGTACTTC.

The table lists this clone with a few counts. The rearrangement links TRBV6-5 to TRBJ1-4; a possible D gene is TRBD1 (5 bases). Trimming took off 2 bases at V and 8 bases at J, with 12 bases between the two ends. Per germline, CDR1 MNHEY and CDR2 SVGAGI. This CDR3 comprises 14 residues. CDR3 sequence reads: CASSYAGFGEKLFF. DNA of the CDR3: TGTGCCAGCAGTTACGCAGGGTTCGGAGAAAAACTGTTTTTT.

This clone has a handful of counts. The chain combines TRBV7-8 with TRBJ2-1; possible D gene TRBD2, 5 bases. Germline CDR1 and CDR2: SGHVS and FQNEAQ. The length of the CDR3 is 16 residues. Trimming shortened V by 0 bases and J by 3 bases, and 12 bases separated the two germline ends. The CDR3 DNA sequence: TGTGCCAGCAGCTTAGCGAGACGGGAACTCTACAATGAGCAGTTCTTC. Translation: CASSLARRELYNEQFF.

The V gene is TRBV6-5, the J gene TRBJ2-7; no clear D. The V and J ends lost 11 bases and 6 bases respectively, with 20 bases between them. CDR1 is MNHEY and CDR2 is SVGAGI in the germline V gene. The CDR3 spans 13 residues. CDR3 sequence (DNA): TGTGCCTGCACACGGGTCCCCTCTACCGAGCAGTACTTC. It yields the protein CACTRVPSTEQYF.

This chain uses TRBV7-9 with TRBJ1-6; D remains ambiguous. The V end was cut by 1 base, the J end by 14 bases, with 18 bases between. The CDR3 has 15 residues. Germline CDR1 and CDR2: SEHNR and FQNEAQ (reference sequence). The CDR3: CASSLVVLNPVTLHF. CDR3 nucleotide sequence: TGTGCCAGCAGCTTAGTCGTTCTGAATCCGGTGACCCTCCACTTT.

The chain has TRBV9 and TRBJ2-2, with 8 bases aligning to TRBD2. There are 16 residues in the CDR3. V was clipped by 0 bases and J by 7 bases; unmatched bases: 8. The germline gives CDR1 SGDLS, CDR2 YYNGEE. The CDR3 sequence is CASSVGAGRANGELFF. The DNA for the CDR3 is TGTGCCAGCAGCGTAGGGGCCGGGAGGGCGAACGGGGAGCTGTTTTTT.

This clone was seen a handful of times. The rearrangement links TRBV18 to TRBJ1-5; 7 positions agree with TRBD1. The CDR3 has 14 amino acids. V gave up 4 bases and J gave up 2 bases; unmatched junction bases: 2. Germline values: CDR1 KGHSH, CDR2 LQKENI. The DNA of the CDR3 is TGTGCCAGCTCACGAACAGGGGGCAATCAGCCCCAGCATTTT. Translating gives CASSRTGGNQPQHF. Looking up the rest from reference TRBV18 and TRBJ1-5 gives the full variable domain: NAGVMQNPRHLVRRRGQEARLRCSPMKGHSHVYWYRQLPEEGLKFMVYLQKENIIDESGMPKERFSAEFPKEGPSILRIQQVVRGDSAAYFCASSRTGGNQPQHFGDGTRLSIL.

V usage is TRBV30 and J usage is TRBJ2-1, with 7 bases aligning to TRBD1. With 7 bases clipped from V and 1 base from J, the junction kept 4 bases outside the gene matches. The CDR3 has 13 amino acids. Germline V gene sequence: CDR1 GTSNPN, CDR2 SVGIG (reference sequence). The CDR3 protein is CASTGESYNEQFF. In DNA form, the CDR3 reads TGTGCCTCTACAGGGGAATCCTACAATGAGCAGTTCTTC.

As for this clone: A junction boundary mismatches the germline segment, possibly from a read error. The chain employs TRBV6-1 and TRBJ2-1, with D possibly being TRBD2 (7 bases). The CDR3 spans 11 residues. The germline CDR1 and CDR2 sequences are MNHNS and SASEGT. The CDR3 spells CASREKGGFVF. CDR3 nucleotide sequence: TGTGCCAGCAGGGAAAAGGGGGGGTTTGTCTTC.

This clone is medium-sized by share. For the CDR3, the DNA is TGTGCCAGCAGCTCAGGGACAGGGATCTCCTACGAGCAGTACTTC. Translation: CASSSGTGISYEQYF. The chain carries TRBV7-3 and TRBJ2-7; 9 bases are a match to TRBD1. The junction had 4 bases not matched to a gene; V was cut back by 4 bases and J by 0 bases. Germline-derived CDR1 and CDR2 are SGHTA and FQGTGA. This CDR3 comprises 15 residues.

The V call is TRBV29-1, the J call TRBJ2-2; maybe TRBD1 (6 bases). V lost 6 bases, J lost 3 bases, and 11 bases lay in between. CDR1 is SQVTM, CDR2 ANQGSEA, per germline. The CDR3 extends over 13 amino acids. The CDR3 nucleotides are TGCAGCGTCCTAACAGGGTACACCGGGGAGCTGTTTTTT. As protein: CSVLTGYTGELFF.

The chain carries TRBV5-1 and TRBJ2-5; 8 bases fit TRBD1. Looked up from germline, CDR1 is SGHRS and CDR2 is YFSETQ. Unmatched junction bases numbered 9, after V lost 1 base and J lost 1 base. This CDR3 has 17 amino acids. The CDR3 sequence is CASSLRVSTGGQETQYF. CDR3 sequence (DNA): TGCGCCAGCAGCTTGAGGGTTTCAACAGGGGGCCAAGAGACCCAGTACTTC.

This clone has a handful of counts. This rearrangement joins TRBV6-1 to TRBJ1-5; unclear D gene. The germline gives CDR1 MNHNS, CDR2 SASEGT. The CDR3 runs to 16 residues. Trimming took 4 bases from V and 1 from J, leaving 14 bases between them. As DNA, the CDR3 is TGTGCCAGCAGTGGATACCGGGAAAGAAGCAATCAGCCCCAGCATTTT. This sequence encodes CASSGYRERSNQPQHF.

In its sample, this clone was seen a few times. The chain is built from TRBV19 and TRBJ1-6, with 7 nucleotides matching TRBD1. Germline loops: CDR1 LNHDA, CDR2 SQIVND (reference sequence). V dropped 6 bases and J dropped 5; count of bases not matched to a gene: 10. The CDR3 is made up of 16 amino acids. In DNA, the CDR3 is TGTGCCAGTAGCGCCCTTTGGGGGACAGATAATTCACCCCTCCACTTT. Its protein product is CASSALWGTDNSPLHF.